The 9 T cell receptor beta chains given below trace back to one sample, sequenced in a study of patients and donors after allogeneic stem cell transplantation. TCRdb reprocessed the RT-PCR reads with MiXCR, giving one entry per CDR3 protein. Among some 960,000 distinct CDR3 sequences, 15% to 20% were seen once, and the ten largest hold roughly 6.4%. Specimen: blood, either unsorted or a sorted T cell fraction (not recorded which). The receptors were gathered from a human donor who was either an allogeneic HSCT recipient or a stem cell or donor lymphocyte infusion donor (not recorded which). It is not recorded whose cells these are; they may come from a transplant donor.

V is TRBV6-1 and J is TRBJ2-3, with D possibly being TRBD1 or TRBD2 (5 bases each). This CDR3 has 14 residues. V was pared by 6 bases and J by 2 bases, with 12 bases between. From germline, CDR1 is MNHNS and CDR2 SASEGT. CDR3 loop: CASSRGRVTDTQYF. In DNA form, the CDR3 reads TGTGCCAGCAGCCGGGGACGGGTCACAGATACGCAGTATTTT.

This clonotype appeared many times. This rearrangement joins TRBV5-1 to TRBJ2-4; D perhaps matches TRBD1 (5 bases). Trimming stripped 0 bases from V and 2 bases from J, with 9 bases between. The CDR3 has 15 amino acids. Looked up from germline, CDR1 is SGHRS and CDR2 is YFSETQ. The CDR3 loop reads CASSLEAGPKNIQYF. The CDR3 coding sequence is TGCGCCAGCAGCTTGGAAGCAGGGCCCAAAAACATTCAGTACTTC.

This clonotype was counted only a few times. The chain is built from TRBV7-2 and TRBJ2-3; 7 bases map to TRBD1. J gave up 8 bases and V 2 bases, and 16 bases lay outside the gene matches. This CDR3 is built from 17 residues. CDR1 and CDR2 (germline): SGHTA, FQGNSA. The CDR3 DNA is TGTGCCAGCAGCTTAAGAGCGACAGGGACCATCGTTGTTACGCAGTATTTT. Amino acid sequence: CASSLRATGTIVVTQYF.

The sample holds a few counts of this clonotype. CDR3 sequence: CASSPSLGLHYNEQFF. CDR3 coding DNA: TGCGCCAGCAGCCCCTCCCTCGGGCTCCATTACAATGAGCAGTTCTTC. The V gene is TRBV4-3, the J gene TRBJ2-1; no reliable D call. Between the trimmed V and J ends, which lost 4 bases and 4 bases, there was a span of 17 bases. This CDR3 spans 16 amino acids. Looked up from germline, CDR1 is LGHNA and CDR2 is YSLEER.

This clonotype was observed a few times. This chain connects TRBV2 to TRBJ1-6; perhaps TRBD1 as D (5 bases). The CDR3 is made up of 14 amino acids. Germline values: CDR1 SNHLY, CDR2 FYNNEI. Trimming cost V 7 bases and J 9 bases, with 16 bases left between them. The CDR3 DNA sequence: TGTGCCAGCAAACAGGAGGGATTTAGTTCACCCCTCCACTTT. Encoded protein: CASKQEGFSSPLHF.

This clonotype came up a few times. This chain links TRBV12-3 or TRBV12-4 with TRBJ2-7, with D possibly matching TRBD2 (6 bases). The CDR3 has 14 amino acids. The V end lost 2 bases, the J end lost 3 bases, and 11 bases lay between the germline ends. The CDR3 DNA sequence: TGTGCCAGCAGTTTACACGGGAGTGGCTACGAGCAGTACTTC. Translating gives CASSLHGSGYEQYF.

The chain links TRBV20-1 to TRBJ2-2; D remains unclear. V was pared by 6 bases and J by 1 base, with 9 bases between. The CDR3 covers 13 residues. From germline, CDR1 is DFQATT and CDR2 SNEGSKA (reference sequence). The CDR3 is CSASARNTGELFF. Written as DNA, the CDR3 is TGCAGTGCCTCGGCGCGGAACACCGGGGAGCTGTTTTTT.

This chain joins TRBV20-1 and TRBJ1-1; D call uncertain. Germline V gives CDR1 DFQATT, CDR2 SNEGSKA (reference sequence). V shed 0 bases and J shed 7 bases, with 15 bases lying between them. This CDR3 region has 14 residues. CDR3 loop: CSARDRGLWSEAFF. The CDR3 nucleotides read TGCAGTGCTAGAGATCGAGGATTGTGGAGTGAAGCTTTCTTT.

At least ten counts were recorded for this clonotype. The CDR3 nucleotides are TGTGCCAGCAGTCCCGGAGAGAACACCGGGGAGCTGTTTTTT. It translates to CASSPGENTGELFF. This chain links TRBV12-3 or TRBV12-4 with TRBJ2-2; D is unclear. The CDR3 has 14 residues. V lost 5 bases to trimming and J lost 1 base, with 8 bases between them.